This record covers a single T cell receptor (beta chain). The antigen is not known. A read error may produce the germline difference seen at one junction end. This entry comes from a study of cytomegalovirus exposure and HLA in healthy donors. Study results and limitations: The study recorded 150 to 200 TCR beta chains that were cytomegalovirus-associated. Reports described diagnosis of cytomegalovirus status by the classifier as highly specific and sensitive.

Amplification used 60 Vbeta primers and 13 Jbeta primers. Sequencing was performed with immunoSEQ multiplex PCR; in TCRdb, only in-frame clones are kept and a portion is missing. The sample yields approximately 190,000 clones, approximately 84% seen once. Germline lookup yields CDR1 SEHNR and CDR2 FQNEAQ (reference sequence). The CDR3 consists of 15 residues. This TCR was sampled from a man aged 50-60 years in good health and CMV-seronegative. The chain recombines TRBV7-9 with TRBJ2-7; D possibly corresponds to TRBD1 (5 bases). The sample comprised PBMCs. The CDR3 bases are TGTTCCAGCAGCCCGACAGTCCTGAGCTCCTACGAGCAGTACTTC. This gives the protein CSSSPTVLSSYEQYF. Full variable domain (missing parts from reference TRBV7-9 and TRBJ2-7): DTGVSQNPRHKITKRGQNVTFRCDPISEHNRLYWYRQTLGQGPEFLTYFQNEAQLEKSRLLSDRFSAERPKGSFSTLEIQRTEQGDSAMYLCSSSPTVLSSYEQYFGPGTRLTVT.